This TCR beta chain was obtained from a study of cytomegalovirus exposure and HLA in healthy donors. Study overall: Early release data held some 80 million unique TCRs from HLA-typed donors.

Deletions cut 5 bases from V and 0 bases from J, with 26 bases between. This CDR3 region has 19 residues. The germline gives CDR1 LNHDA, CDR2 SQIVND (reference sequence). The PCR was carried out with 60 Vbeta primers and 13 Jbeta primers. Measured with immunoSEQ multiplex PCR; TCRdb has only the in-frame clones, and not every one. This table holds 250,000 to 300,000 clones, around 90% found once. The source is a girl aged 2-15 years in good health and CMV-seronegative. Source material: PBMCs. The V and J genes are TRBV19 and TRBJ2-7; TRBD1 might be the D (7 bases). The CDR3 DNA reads TGTGCCAGTAGTCCCTGGACAGGAGGGCCTCCTTTAAGCTCCTACGAGCAGTACTTC. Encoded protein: CASSPWTGGPPLSSYEQYF.